The rows below give T cell receptor beta chains drawn from one sample of a study of OX40 agonist ivuxolimab in advanced cancers. TCRdb's table, derived via immunoSEQ multiplex PCR, lists solely in-frame clones and lacks some. The table has approximately 29,000 clones, about four fifths seen once; the top ten hold over 12%. The sample in question was CD4+ or CD8+ T cells sorted from blood, obtained in a trial of the OX40 agonist ivuxolimab. The receptors come from an adult with an advanced solid tumor such as melanoma, head and neck, liver or kidney cancer. Each CDR3 is given with its conserved first and last residue. The D gene is left open where the match is weak.

TRBV10-3	TRBJ1-2	NA	11	CAILGGSGYTF	TGTGCCATCTTGGGGGGCTCTGGCTACACCTTC
TRBV6-5	TRBJ2-7	TRBD2	14	CASRGSGGGYEQYF	TGTGCCAGCAGGGGATCGGGCGGGGGCTACGAGCAGTACTTC
TRBV12-5	TRBJ1-6	NA	16	CASGLAPGHVNSPLHF	TGTGCTAGTGGTTTGGCCCCGGGACATGTTAATTCACCCCTCCACTTT
TRBV30	TRBJ1-1	NA	13	CAWSVSGEAEAFF	TGTGCCTGGAGTGTGTCTGGTGAGGCTGAAGCTTTCTTT
TRBV5-4	TRBJ2-4	TRBD2	16	CASSSPSGGAKNIQYF	TGTGCCAGCAGCTCCCCTAGCGGGGGAGCCAAAAACATTCAGTACTTC
TRBV2	TRBJ2-3	NA	15	CASSDRTASTDTQYF	TGTGCCAGCAGTGATAGGACAGCTAGCACAGATACGCAGTATTTT
TRBV5-6	TRBJ2-3	NA	11	CASSYTDTQYF	TGTGCCAGCAGCTACACAGATACGCAGTATTTT
TRBV4-2	TRBJ1-1	NA	14	CASSQVLGRTEAFF	TGTGCCAGCAGCCAAGTCCTGGGGAGGACTGAAGCTTTCTTT
TRBV30	TRBJ1-4	NA	12	CAWKGFNEKLFF	TGTGCCTGGAAGGGGTTTAATGAAAAACTGTTTTTT
TRBV7-9	TRBJ2-2	NA	16	CASSLEGYRDTGELFF	TGTGCCAGCAGCTTAGAGGGTTACAGGGACACCGGGGAGCTGTTTTTT